These T cell receptor beta chains were read from a single sample in a study of T cell responses to AZD1222 COVID-19 vaccine. Measured with immunoSEQ multiplex PCR; TCRdb has only the in-frame clones, and not every one. The table records 120,000 to 150,000 clones, roughly 86% of them present only once. Sequenced material: peripheral blood, taken 28 days after the second AZD1222 dose. The receptor set was obtained from an adult who received the AZD1222 COVID-19 vaccine. The CDR3 runs from the conserved cysteine through the conserved F or W. Fields, in order: D gene, clone size, V gene, J gene, CDR3 protein, CDR3 DNA. A D gene is named only where the DNA matches it firmly. The size entry is marked missing in some rows and otherwise reads once, few, many or a size class.

NA	once	TRBV6-1	TRBJ2-5	CASSELAAQETQYF	TGTGCCAGCAGTGAATTAGCGGCCCAAGAGACCCAGTACTTC
TRBD2	NA	TRBV7-2	TRBJ2-7	CASSLFWTSGRKVLEQYF	TGTGCCAGCAGCTTATTTTGGACTAGCGGGAGGAAAGTGCTCGAGCAGTACTTC
NA	NA	TRBV7-8	TRBJ2-7	CASSLLMWDSYEQYF	TGTGCCAGCAGCCTCCTCATGTGGGACTCCTACGAGCAGTACTTC
TRBD1	NA	TRBV2	TRBJ1-5	CATMTTGQGIYF	TGTGCCACCATGACCACGGGACAGGGTATTTATTTT
NA	NA	TRBV28	TRBJ2-5	CASRLRLGETQYF	TGTGCCAGCAGACTCCGCCTGGGAGAGACCCAGTACTTC
TRBD1	NA	TRBV11-2	TRBJ1-2	CASSLDRRDRVGYGYTF	TGTGCCAGCAGCTTAGATCGGAGGGACAGGGTAGGCTATGGCTACACCTTC
NA	NA	TRBV5-6	TRBJ2-2	CASSLGRQSGELFF	TGTGCCAGCAGCTTGGGACGACAAAGCGGGGAGCTGTTTTTT
TRBD1	NA	TRBV4-1	TRBJ1-5	CASSQDPGQGVGNQPQHF	TGCGCCAGCAGCCAAGATCCGGGACAGGGGGTCGGCAATCAGCCCCAGCATTTT
NA	NA	TRBV5-1	TRBJ2-1	CASSRALVGNEQFF	TGCGCCAGCAGCCGGGCGCTGGTTGGGAATGAGCAGTTCTTC
NA	NA	TRBV7-2	TRBJ1-6	CASSALGGGDNSPLHF	TGTGCCAGCAGCGCCTTAGGGGGGGGAGATAATTCACCCCTCCACTTT
NA	NA	TRBV4-1	TRBJ1-1	CASSPMTVMNTEAFF	TGCGCCAGCAGCCCCATGACAGTCATGAACACTGAAGCTTTCTTT
NA	few	TRBV4-2	TRBJ2-2	CASRLAEGTGELFF	TGTGCCAGCAGACTAGCTGAGGGCACCGGGGAGCTGTTTTTT
TRBD2	NA	TRBV7-6	TRBJ2-2	CASSLLSGSDTGELFF	TGTGCCAGCAGCTTATTAAGCGGGAGCGACACCGGGGAGCTGTTTTTT
TRBD1	NA	TRBV27	TRBJ1-2	CASSPTGDNYGYTF	TGTGCCAGCAGCCCGACAGGGGATAACTATGGCTACACCTTC
TRBD1	NA	TRBV27	TRBJ2-7	CASSLADRGLFYEQYF	TGTGCCAGCAGTCTAGCCGACAGGGGGCTTTTCTACGAGCAGTACTTC
TRBD1	NA	TRBV23-1	TRBJ1-1	CASSQAFRPPRQGKAFF	TGCGCCAGCAGTCAAGCCTTTCGGCCCCCCCGACAGGGGAAAGCTTTCTTT
NA	NA	TRBV5-1	TRBJ2-5	CASSLVRETQYF	TGCGCCAGCAGCTTGGTCCGTGAGACCCAGTACTTC
NA	NA	TRBV5-1	TRBJ2-5	CASSLTTGLQETQYF	TGCGCCAGCAGCTTAACTACCGGGCTTCAAGAGACCCAGTACTTC
NA	NA	TRBV5-1	TRBJ2-7	CASSFRTSLSREQYF	TGCGCCAGCAGCTTCCGGACATCCCTATCTCGCGAGCAGTACTTC
NA	once	TRBV6-5	TRBJ2-3	CASSYYTNTDTQYF	TGTGCCAGCAGTTATTATACTAACACAGATACGCAGTATTTT
NA	NA	TRBV10-3	TRBJ1-6	CAIRPEGPSPLHF	TGTGCCATCAGACCAGAGGGTCCGTCACCCCTCCACTTT
NA	NA	TRBV13	TRBJ1-1	CASSSYRDKYTEAFF	TGTGCCAGCAGCTCCTACAGGGATAAGTACACTGAAGCTTTCTTT
NA	NA	TRBV6-5	TRBJ1-3	CASSYSIGVTGNTIYF	TGTGCCAGCAGTTACTCGATAGGGGTTACTGGAAACACCATATATTTT
NA	NA	TRBV3-1/TRBV3-2	TRBJ1-3	CASSQEGKAPGNTIYF	TGTGCCAGCAGCCAAGAGGGGAAGGCTCCTGGAAACACCATATATTTT
NA	NA	TRBV7-2	TRBJ1-2	CASSLNPGSGGGGYTF	TGTGCCAGCAGCTTAAACCCCGGGTCGGGGGGTGGTGGCTACACCTTC
NA	NA	TRBV24-1	TRBJ2-2	CATSSGNTGELFF	TGTGCCACCAGCAGCGGGAACACCGGGGAGCTGTTTTTT
NA	NA	TRBV4-1	TRBJ1-5	CASSQGTPGQPQHF	TGCGCCAGCAGCCAAGGGACCCCGGGGCAGCCCCAGCATTTT
NA	NA	TRBV27	TRBJ2-7	CASSSVAVLSYEQYF	TGTGCCAGCTCCTCCGTAGCGGTTCTCTCCTACGAGCAGTACTTC
NA	once	TRBV5-1	TRBJ2-1	CASSLRLGDSYNEQFF	TGCGCCAGCAGCTTGAGGCTCGGGGATTCCTACAATGAGCAGTTCTTC
TRBD2	NA	TRBV5-1	TRBJ2-3	CASSLTSGREDTQYF	TGCGCCAGCAGCTTGACTAGCGGGAGGGAAGATACGCAGTATTTT